This TCR beta chain was captured by sequencing in a study of blood T cell repertoires in COVID-19. About the study: Material from acute and convalescent COVID-19 was sourced from the United States, Italy and Spain. T cells, B-cell-depleted T cells, or PBMCs provided the cDNA or gDNA that served as material.

Seattle patient enrollment occurred during active infection, with longitudinal follow-up thereafter. As originally analysed: Estimation of nucleated cell counts was performed using reference gene primer amplification. The table came from immunoSEQ multiplex PCR; TCRdb's copy has only in-frame clones and leaves some out. That table gives V, J and clone size, and the DNA gave D and trimming. Among around 370,000 clones listed, about 87% were seen once. The CDR3 covers 16 residues. V was shortened by 0 bases and J by 4 bases, with 18 bases between the two germline ends. Germline CDR1 reads GTSNPN; CDR2 reads SVGIG (reference sequence).

The source of this sequence is a woman aged 45-60 years with COVID-19, enrolled during active disease. V usage is TRBV30 and J usage is TRBJ1-2; a weak D match, TRBD1 (6 bases). The sequenced sample was peripheral blood. This CDR3 is CAWSVYPGQRGYGYTF. The CDR3 bases are TGTGCCTGGAGTGTTTATCCCGGACAGAGGGGCTATGGCTACACCTTC.